This T cell receptor (beta chain) appears in the sequencing data of a study of T-cell memory formation after mild COVID-19. The wider study: For the most part, TCR clusters were specific to one donor. Whole-study findings and limits: Whereas later expanders leaned CD4+, clones contracting day 15 to 85 showed a balanced CD4/CD8 makeup. The SARS-CoV-2 specificity of second-wave clones reaching peak at day 37 remained unverified.

With respect to this clonotype: Its antigen is currently unknown. Relative to the germline gene, one junction end is altered; a read error may explain this.

Using constant-segment primers, 5'RACE produced TCR alpha and TCR beta cDNA libraries carrying sample barcodes and UMIs. TCRdb recomputed calls from the 5' RACE reads with MiXCR, one row per CDR3 protein. The top ten hold under 25% of the sample, which has around 340,000 distinct CDR3 sequences, approximately 14% seen once. Germline-derived CDR1 and CDR2 are SEHNR and FQNEAQ (reference sequence). The CDR3 is 17 residues long. The clonotype originates from a man between 18 and 35 years old who had mild COVID-19 (a few samples of this study predate the infection). Cell type and time point are not known. Sequenced: PBMCs or a T cell subset sorted from them (not recorded which). The rearrangement joins TRBV7-9 to TRBJ2-1; 10 bases fit TRBD1. The CDR3 loop is CASSQILGQGEYNEQFF. CDR3 in DNA: TGTGCAAGCAGCCAAATCCTCGGACAGGGGGAATACAATGAGCAGTTCTTC.